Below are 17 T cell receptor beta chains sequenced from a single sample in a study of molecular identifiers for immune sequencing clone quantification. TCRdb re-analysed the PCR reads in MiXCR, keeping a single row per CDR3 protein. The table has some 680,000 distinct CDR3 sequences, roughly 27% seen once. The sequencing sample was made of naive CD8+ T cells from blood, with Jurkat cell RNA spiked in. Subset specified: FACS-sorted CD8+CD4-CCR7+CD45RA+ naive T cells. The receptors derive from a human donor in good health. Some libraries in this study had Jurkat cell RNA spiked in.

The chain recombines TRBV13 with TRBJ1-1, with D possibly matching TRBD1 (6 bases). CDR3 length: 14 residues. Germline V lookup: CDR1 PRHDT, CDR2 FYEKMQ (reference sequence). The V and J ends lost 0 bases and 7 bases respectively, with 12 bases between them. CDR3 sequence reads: CASSLGYRVGEAFF. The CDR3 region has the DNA TGTGCCAGCAGCTTAGGGTACAGGGTAGGTGAAGCTTTCTTT. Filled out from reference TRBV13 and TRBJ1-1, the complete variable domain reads AAGVIQSPRHLIKEKRETATLKCYPIPRHDTVYWYQQGPGQDPQFLISFYEKMQSDKGSIPDRFSAQQFSDYHSELNMSSLELGDSALYFCASSLGYRVGEAFFGQGTRLTVV.

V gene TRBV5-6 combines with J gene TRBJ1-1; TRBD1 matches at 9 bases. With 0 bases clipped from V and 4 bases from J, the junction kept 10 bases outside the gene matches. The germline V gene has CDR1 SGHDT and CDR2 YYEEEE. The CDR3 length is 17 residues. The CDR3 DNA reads TGTGCCAGCAGCTTGGGCGGACAGACAGGGGGGCCCACTGAAGCTTTCTTT. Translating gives CASSLGGQTGGPTEAFF. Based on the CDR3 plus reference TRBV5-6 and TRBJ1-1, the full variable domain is DAGVTQSPTHLIKTRGQQVTLRCSPKSGHDTVSWYQQALGQGPQFIFQYYEEEERQRGNFPDRFSGHQFPNYSSELNVNALLLGDSALYLCASSLGGQTGGPTEAFFGQGTRLTVV.

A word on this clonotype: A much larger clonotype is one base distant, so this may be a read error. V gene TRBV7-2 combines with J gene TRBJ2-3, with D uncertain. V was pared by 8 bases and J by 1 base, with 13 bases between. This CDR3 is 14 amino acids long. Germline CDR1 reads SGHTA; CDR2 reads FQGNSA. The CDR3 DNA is TGTGCCAGCCGCGTCATTTCGGGCACAGATACGCAGTATTTT. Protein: CASRVISGTDTQYF. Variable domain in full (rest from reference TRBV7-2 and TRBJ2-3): GAGVSQSPSNKVTEKGKDVELRCDPISGHTALYWYRQSLGQGLEFLIYFQGNSAPDKSGLPSDRFSAERTGGSVSTLTIQRTQQEDSAVYLCASRVISGTDTQYFGPGTRLTVL.

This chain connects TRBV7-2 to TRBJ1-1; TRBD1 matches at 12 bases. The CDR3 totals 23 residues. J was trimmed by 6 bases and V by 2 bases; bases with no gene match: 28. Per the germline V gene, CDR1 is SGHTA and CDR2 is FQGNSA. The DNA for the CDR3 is TGTGCCAGCAGCTTATATGGCAGTCTGTCCGGCAGGGGACAGGGGGCGCGAGGCGCTGAAGCTTTCTTT. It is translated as CASSLYGSLSGRGQGARGAEAFF.

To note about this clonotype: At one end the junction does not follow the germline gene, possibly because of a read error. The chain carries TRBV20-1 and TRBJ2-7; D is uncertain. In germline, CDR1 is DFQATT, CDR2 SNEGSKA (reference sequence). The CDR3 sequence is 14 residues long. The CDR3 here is CSARDRGNPYEQCF. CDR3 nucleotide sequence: TGCAGTGCTAGAGATCGTGGCAATCCCTACGAGCAGTGCTTC.

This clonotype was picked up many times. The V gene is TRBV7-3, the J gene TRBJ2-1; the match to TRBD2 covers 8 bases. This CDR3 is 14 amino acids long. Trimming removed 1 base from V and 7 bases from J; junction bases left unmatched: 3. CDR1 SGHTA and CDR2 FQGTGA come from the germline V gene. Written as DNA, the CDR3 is TGTGCCAGCAGCTTAAGTAGCGGGATAAATGAGCAGTTCTTC. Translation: CASSLSSGINEQFF.

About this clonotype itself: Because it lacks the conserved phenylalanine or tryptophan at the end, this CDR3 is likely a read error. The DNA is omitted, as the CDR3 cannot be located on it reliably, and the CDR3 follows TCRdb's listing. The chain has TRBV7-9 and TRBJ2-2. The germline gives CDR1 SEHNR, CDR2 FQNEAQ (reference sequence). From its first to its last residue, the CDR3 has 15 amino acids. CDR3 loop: CASSLVIKNTVELLV.

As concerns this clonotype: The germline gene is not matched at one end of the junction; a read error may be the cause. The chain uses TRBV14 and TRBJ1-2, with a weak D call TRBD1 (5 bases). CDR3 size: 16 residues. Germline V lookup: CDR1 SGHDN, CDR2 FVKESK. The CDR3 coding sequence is TGTGCCAGCAGCCAAGTAGGCGGCAGGGCTATCTATGGCTACAGCTTC. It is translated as CASSQVGGRAIYGYSF.

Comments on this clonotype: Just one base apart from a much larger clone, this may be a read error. The CDR3 sequence: CASSYYGRPAIDTQYF. The CDR3 nucleotides read TGTGCCAGCAGTTACTACGGCAGGCCAGCCATAGATACGCAGTATTTT. The genes are TRBV2 and TRBJ2-3; unclear D gene. CDR3 length equals 16 residues. Trimming shortened V by 5 bases and J by 5 bases, and 20 bases separated the two germline ends. Looked up from germline, CDR1 is SNHLY and CDR2 is FYNNEI.

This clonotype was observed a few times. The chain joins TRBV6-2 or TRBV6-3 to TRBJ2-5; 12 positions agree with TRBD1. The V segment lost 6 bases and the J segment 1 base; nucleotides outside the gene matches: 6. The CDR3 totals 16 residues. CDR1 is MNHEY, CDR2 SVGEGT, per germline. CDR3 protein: CASRRGDRGLQETQYF. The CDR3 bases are TGTGCCAGCAGACGAGGGGACAGGGGGCTCCAAGAGACCCAGTACTTC.

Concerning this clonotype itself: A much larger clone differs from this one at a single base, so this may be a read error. CDR3 residues: CASSFSGGAPTDTKYF. As DNA, the CDR3 is TGTGCCAGCAGCTTTAGCGGGGGGGCACCGACAGATACGAAGTATTTT. The rearrangement links TRBV7-6 to TRBJ2-3; 11 nucleotides align to TRBD2. The germline gives CDR1 SGHVS, CDR2 FNYEAQ. The length of the CDR3 is 16 residues.

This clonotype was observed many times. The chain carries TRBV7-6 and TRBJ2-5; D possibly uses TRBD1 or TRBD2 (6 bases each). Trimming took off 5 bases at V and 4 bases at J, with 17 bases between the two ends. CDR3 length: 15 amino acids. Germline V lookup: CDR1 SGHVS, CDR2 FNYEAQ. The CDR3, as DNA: TGTGCCAGCAGCCGAGACGTTACGGGGGCAGAGACCCAGTACTTC. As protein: CASSRDVTGAETQYF. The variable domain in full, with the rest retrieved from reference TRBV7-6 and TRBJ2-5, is GAGVSQSPRYKVTKRGQDVALRCDPISGHVSLYWYRQALGQGPEFLTYFNYEAQQDKSGLPNDRFSAERPEGSISTLTIQRTEQRDSAMYRCASSRDVTGAETQYFGPGTRLLVL.

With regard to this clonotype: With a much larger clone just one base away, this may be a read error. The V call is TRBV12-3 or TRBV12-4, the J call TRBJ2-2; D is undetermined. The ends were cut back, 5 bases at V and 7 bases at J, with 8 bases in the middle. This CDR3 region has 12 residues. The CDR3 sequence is CASSAPIGELFF. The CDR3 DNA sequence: TGTGCCAGCAGTGCCCCAATCGGGGAGCTGTTTTTT.

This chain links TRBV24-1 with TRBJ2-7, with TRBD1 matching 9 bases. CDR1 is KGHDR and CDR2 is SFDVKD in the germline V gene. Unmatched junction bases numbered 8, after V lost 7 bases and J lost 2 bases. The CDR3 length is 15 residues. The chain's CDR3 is CATSHGGQGAYEQYF. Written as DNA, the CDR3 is TGTGCCACCAGCCACGGGGGACAGGGTGCCTACGAGCAGTACTTC.

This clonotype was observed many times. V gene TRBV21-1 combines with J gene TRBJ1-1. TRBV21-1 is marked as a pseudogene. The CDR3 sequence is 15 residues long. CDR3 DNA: TGTGCCAGCAGCAAAGTAGGAATGGGGAGGCCCGAAGCTTTCTTT. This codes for CASSKVGMGRPEAFF.

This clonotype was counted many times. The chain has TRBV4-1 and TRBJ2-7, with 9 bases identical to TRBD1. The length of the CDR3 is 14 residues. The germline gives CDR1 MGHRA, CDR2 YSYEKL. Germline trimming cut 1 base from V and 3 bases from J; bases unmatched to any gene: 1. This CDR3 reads CASSQGQGVYEQYF. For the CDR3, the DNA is TGCGCCAGCAGCCAAGGACAGGGGGTCTACGAGCAGTACTTC.

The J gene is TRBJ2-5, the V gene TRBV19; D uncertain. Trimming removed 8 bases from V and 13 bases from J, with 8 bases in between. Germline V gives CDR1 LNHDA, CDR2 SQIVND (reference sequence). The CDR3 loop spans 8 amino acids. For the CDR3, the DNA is TGTGCCAGTGCCCCTTGGTACTTC. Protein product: CASAPWYF.